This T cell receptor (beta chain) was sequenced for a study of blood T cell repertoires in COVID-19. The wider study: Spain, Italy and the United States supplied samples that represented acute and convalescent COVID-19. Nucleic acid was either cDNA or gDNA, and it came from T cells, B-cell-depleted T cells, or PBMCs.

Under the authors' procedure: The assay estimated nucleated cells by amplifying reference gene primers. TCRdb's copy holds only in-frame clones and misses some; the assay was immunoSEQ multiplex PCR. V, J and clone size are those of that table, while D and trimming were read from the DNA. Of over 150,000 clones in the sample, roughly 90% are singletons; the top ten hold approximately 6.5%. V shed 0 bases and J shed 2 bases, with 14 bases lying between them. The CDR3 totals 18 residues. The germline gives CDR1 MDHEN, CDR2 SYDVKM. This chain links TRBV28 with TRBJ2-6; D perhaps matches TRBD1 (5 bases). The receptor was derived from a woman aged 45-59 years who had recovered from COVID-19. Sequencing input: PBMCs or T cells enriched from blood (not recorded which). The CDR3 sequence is CASSLWQGGLPGANVLTF. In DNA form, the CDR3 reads TGTGCCAGCAGTTTATGGCAGGGTGGGCTCCCTGGGGCCAACGTCCTGACTTTC.